Shown below are 16 T cell receptor beta chains from a single sample sequenced in a study of blood T cell repertoires in COVID-19. The repertoire was sequenced with immunoSEQ multiplex PCR; TCRdb's copy has only in-frame clones and lacks some. The data contain tens of thousands of clones, about 74% of them singletons. The source material was peripheral blood. The receptor set was obtained from a man between 70 and 80 years old with COVID-19, enrolled during active disease.

The genes are TRBV30 and TRBJ1-1; no firm D call. The V and J ends lost 2 bases and 3 bases respectively, with 16 bases between them. Germline V lookup: CDR1 GTSNPN, CDR2 SVGIG (reference sequence). This CDR3 spans 15 amino acids. The CDR3 nucleotides read TGTGCCTGGAGTTCCTACAACGGGGTAGACACTGAAGCTTTCTTT. Translating gives CAWSSYNGVDTEAFF.

The chain couples TRBV11-2 to TRBJ2-1; 9 nucleotides agree with TRBD1. V gave up 3 bases and J gave up 9 bases; unmatched junction bases: 9. The germline CDR1 and CDR2 sequences are SGHAT and FQNNGV. The length of the CDR3 is 15 residues. CDR3 sequence (DNA): TGTGCCAGCAGCTTCTTGGACAGGGGAAAAGGTGAGCAGTTCTTC. Amino acid sequence: CASSFLDRGKGEQFF.

Turning to this clone: Within the sample, other DNA sequences also encode this same CDR3. The rearrangement joins TRBV6-5 to TRBJ1-2, with TRBD1 as a possible D gene (6 bases). Per germline, CDR1 MNHEY and CDR2 SVGAGI. The V end lost 6 bases, the J end lost 7 bases, and 9 bases lay between the germline ends. The CDR3 is made up of 11 amino acids. As DNA, the CDR3 is TGTGCCAGCAGCCCAGGGGCTGGCTACACCTTC. It translates to CASSPGAGYTF.

V and J are TRBV7-9 and TRBJ1-1; D is unclear. V was shortened by 5 bases and J by 0 bases, with 7 bases between the two germline ends. Germline V gives CDR1 SEHNR, CDR2 FQNEAQ (reference sequence). The CDR3 extends over 13 amino acids. CDR3: CASSPPMNTEAFF. The CDR3 coding sequence is TGTGCCAGCAGCCCCCCCATGAACACTGAAGCTTTCTTT.

The genes are TRBV18 and TRBJ2-1; TRBD2 aligns across 8 bases. The CDR3 consists of 19 residues. V was clipped by 0 bases and J by 5 bases; unmatched bases: 15. Germline V gene data show CDR1 as KGHSH and CDR2 as LQKENI. This CDR3 is CASSPPGRTSGRRHNEQFF. DNA for the CDR3: TGTGCCAGCTCACCACCTGGAAGGACGAGCGGGAGAAGGCACAATGAGCAGTTCTTC.

V gene TRBV6-2 or TRBV6-3 combines with J gene TRBJ2-1; 10 nucleotides line up with TRBD1. Trimming took 5 bases from V and 7 from J; bases not matched to a gene: 11. The CDR3 has 16 residues. Per germline, CDR1 MNHEY and CDR2 SVGEGT. The CDR3 DNA follows: TGTGCCAGCAGTCGACGAAGGGGACAGGGGAATAATGAGCAGTTCTTC. Residues: CASSRRRGQGNNEQFF.

The J gene is TRBJ2-7, the V gene TRBV7-2; D remains ambiguous. CDR1 and CDR2 (germline): SGHTA, FQGNSA. The CDR3 contains 14 residues. V lost 0 bases, J lost 1 base, and 7 bases lay in between. The CDR3 region is CASSLARSSYEQYF. CDR3 nucleotide sequence: TGTGCCAGCAGCTTAGCTCGCAGTTCCTACGAGCAGTACTTC.

The rearrangement joins TRBV24-1 to TRBJ2-1; 11 bases match TRBD2. This CDR3 is 14 amino acids long. Trimming cost V 9 bases and J 3 bases; bases outside gene matches: 3. The germline V gene encodes CDR1 KGHDR and CDR2 SFDVKD. The CDR3 sequence is CATAGLADYNEQFF. The CDR3 bases are TGTGCCACCGCGGGACTAGCGGACTACAATGAGCAGTTCTTC.

In its sample, this clone was seen once. The chain combines TRBV5-6 with TRBJ1-2; D gene ambiguous. Germline lookup yields CDR1 SGHDT and CDR2 YYEEEE. The CDR3 sequence is 13 residues long. Trimming pared 4 bases from V and 7 bases from J, leaving 14 bases between. CDR3 loop: CASSLREGSGYTF. CDR3 coding DNA: TGTGCCAGCAGCCTAAGGGAGGGCAGTGGCTACACCTTC.

The CDR3 reads CASSPIGTEQYF. CDR3 nucleotides: TGTGCCAGCTCACCTATTGGGACAGAGCAGTACTTC. The chain uses TRBV18 and TRBJ2-7; maybe TRBD1 (6 bases). CDR1 is KGHSH, CDR2 LQKENI, per germline. Trimming stripped 3 bases from V and 7 bases from J, with 10 bases between. The CDR3 runs to 12 residues.

This chain links TRBV6-5 with TRBJ2-7; 8 bases are a match to TRBD1. This CDR3 region has 13 residues. Germline-derived CDR1 and CDR2 are MNHEY and SVGAGI. Trimming at V came to 5 bases and at J to 6 bases, leaving 6 bases not matched to a gene. CDR3 amino acids: CASSPRGQGEQYF. CDR3 coding DNA: TGTGCCAGCAGTCCCAGGGGGCAAGGCGAGCAGTACTTC.

The chain uses TRBV5-6 and TRBJ1-1, with a weak D call TRBD1 (6 bases). Germline assignment: CDR1 SGHDT and CDR2 YYEEEE. This CDR3 is built from 18 residues. Trimming stripped 4 bases from V and 5 bases from J, with 27 bases between. CDR3 in amino acids: CASSPQLTRSTGFTEAFF. The DNA for the CDR3 is TGTGCCAGCAGCCCCCAACTCACCCGATCTACAGGGTTTACTGAAGCTTTCTTT.

The chain has TRBV19 and TRBJ2-7; 7 bases line up with TRBD1. This CDR3 has 16 amino acids. CDR1 LNHDA and CDR2 SQIVND come from the germline V gene (reference sequence). The trim removed 3 bases at V and 5 bases at J, leaving 13 bases unmatched. Here the CDR3 DNA reads TGTGCCAGTAGTATCTTGGTAACAGGGGTGATGGACGAGCAGTACTTC. This codes for CASSILVTGVMDEQYF.

This CDR3 is CATRLLRTGTEAFF. The DNA for the CDR3 is TGTGCCACCCGTCTACTACGGACTGGGACTGAAGCTTTCTTT. The V call is TRBV27, the J call TRBJ1-1; D unclear. Trimming cost V 10 bases and J 5 bases, with 20 bases left between them. Germline V CDR1 and CDR2: MNHEY, SMNVEV (reference sequence). The CDR3 consists of 14 residues.

The rearrangement links TRBV25-1 to TRBJ1-4, with D tentatively TRBD1 (6 bases). The germline V and J ends were trimmed by 4 bases and 5 bases, with 14 bases remaining between them. Per germline, CDR1 MGHDK and CDR2 SYGVNS. This CDR3 has 15 residues. CDR3 DNA: TGTGCCAGCAGTGTTCCAGGGGCCCTAAATGAAAAACTGTTTTTT. This codes for CASSVPGALNEKLFF.

This sequence joins TRBV6-1 and TRBJ1-1; TRBD1 matches at 9 bases. The germline CDR1 and CDR2 sequences are MNHNS and SASEGT. The CDR3 is 16 residues long. After removal of 4 bases from V and 4 bases from J, the junction contained 10 bases not matched to a gene. The CDR3 nucleotides read TGTGCCAGCAGTGGCTCCGGGACAGGGAGGGTCACTGAAGCTTTCTTT. Its protein product is CASSGSGTGRVTEAFF.